This T cell receptor beta chain was identified during a study of somatic mutations in cytotoxic T cells in rheumatoid arthritis. The overall study: Patient blood was drawn as 30 ml EDTA; the draw came right after diagnosis and before any treatment. Study-level points and caveats: Increasing age coincided with elevated CD8+ clonality among rheumatoid arthritis patients, though not among healthy controls.

After removal of 2 bases from V and 8 bases from J, the junction contained 8 bases not matched to a gene. Germline CDR1 SGDLS, CDR2 YYNGEE. The CDR3 has 16 amino acids. Original data processing: Patient CD8+ clones above 1% seldom matched published virus-specific TCRB sequences. Some clones are missing from TCRdb's copy, which holds only in-frame ones; the method was immunoSEQ multiplex PCR. V and J calls and clone size are given by that table; D and trimming were obtained from the DNA. The data contain about 20,000 clones, approximately 80% of them singletons. Comment on this clone: Antigen: not known.

The sample consisted of CD8+ T cells sorted from blood. The TCR originated in an adult with rheumatoid arthritis. The chain has TRBV9 and TRBJ2-2; 11 nucleotides line up with TRBD1. The CDR3 is CASSVGDRGFKGELFF. As DNA, the CDR3 is TGTGCCAGCAGCGTGGGGGACAGGGGGTTCAAGGGGGAGCTGTTTTTT.